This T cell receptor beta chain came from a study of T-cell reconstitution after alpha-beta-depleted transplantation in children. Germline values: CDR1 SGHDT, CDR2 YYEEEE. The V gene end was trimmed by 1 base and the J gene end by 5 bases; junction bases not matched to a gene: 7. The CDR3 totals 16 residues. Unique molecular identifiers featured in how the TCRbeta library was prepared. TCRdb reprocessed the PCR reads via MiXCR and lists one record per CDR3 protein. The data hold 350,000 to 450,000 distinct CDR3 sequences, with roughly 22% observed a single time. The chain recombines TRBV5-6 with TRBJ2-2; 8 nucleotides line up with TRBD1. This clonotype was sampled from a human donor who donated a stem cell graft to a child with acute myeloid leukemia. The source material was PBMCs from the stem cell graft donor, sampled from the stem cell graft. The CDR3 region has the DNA TGTGCCAGCAGCTTGCAGGGGGCAAGGGATACCGGGGAGCTGTTTTTT. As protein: CASSLQGARDTGELFF.